This TCR beta chain emerged from a study of cytomegalovirus exposure and HLA in healthy donors (dated by TCRdb to the late 2010s). Study-wide context: A later analysis indicated that the 120 validation repertoires were generated on the platform also employed for the 700 or so repertoires of the first cohort. The study was designed to test whether signatures of past pathogen exposure could be identified by cataloging public T cell receptors. In addition to the first cohort of around 670 subjects, a separate validation cohort of 100 to 150 different subjects was used. To predict cytomegalovirus infection status, the study combined high-throughput TCR immunosequencing, statistical association of individual TCRs with disease status, and machine learning. The paper as a whole reports these results and caveats: While some public TCRs were present in many individuals, most TCR sequences turned up only very rarely across donors. Subsequent analysis determined that TCRs grouped into clusters in the first cohort also showed a tendency toward co-occurrence across the 130 or so validation repertoires, and about 93% of cluster scores exceeded 0. In both the original and validation cohorts, the classifier was reported to diagnose cytomegalovirus status with high specificity and sensitivity. A few of the identified cytomegalovirus-associated TCR beta chains were confirmed in vitro to be specific for cytomegalovirus antigens. A later analysis had no HLA typing for the validation cohort, so co-occurrence there was scored across all 110 or so repertoires. It was suggested by the authors that the approach could potentially be generalized to other disease states and immunological phenotypes. A total of 150 to 200 TCR beta chains were listed by the study as associated with cytomegalovirus.

The junction shows trimming of 5 bases on V and 4 bases on J, and the gene matches do not reach 7 bases of it. CDR1 and CDR2, looked up from the germline V gene (reference sequence), are MNHEY and SMNVEV. Measured from the cysteine to the phenylalanine, the CDR3 is 14 residues long. The CDR3 DNA has 42 bases and is translated from base 1. Comments on this clone: Its antigen is currently not known. No quality values exist for individual bases; no much larger clone is one base distant.

Receptors were amplified or captured by the immunoSEQ multiplex PCR assay. The published analysis was carried out like this. A statistical classification framework was built for diagnosing cytomegalovirus status from the catalog of TCR beta chain sequences. TCRdb stores this immuneACCESS table with in-frame sequences only. Part of the clones is absent; in the studies checked, under half of the shortfall reflects unresolved V genes, and no reason is known for the rest. V and J calls plus clone size are reproduced from that table; the DNA served to infer D and trimming. In this sample the table shows 150,000 to 200,000 clones, more than 75% of which occur a single time. The ten biggest clones cover about 1.5% of the sample. Separate from the approximately 700-subject first cohort, the validation cohort of 95 to 150 subjects was the group to which the donors belonged.

This TCR came from a woman aged 25-40 years in good health and CMV-seronegative. The sequencing input was PBMCs. The chain couples TRBV27 to TRBJ2-5; 7 bases in the middle match TRBD1. The CDR3 in this case is CASSVQGSRETQYF. The DNA reads TGTGCCAGCAGTGTACAGGGGTCACGAGAGACCCAGTACTTC.